Shown below are 2 T cell receptor beta chains from a single sample sequenced in a study of tumour-infiltrating T cells in Burkitt lymphoma. Here immunoSEQ multiplex PCR was the method, and the copy in TCRdb shows in-frame clones only, minus some. This table holds a few thousand clones, more than 13% found once. Specimen: tumor tissue. The receptors were gathered from a human donor with Burkitt lymphoma.

The chain uses TRBV4-1 and TRBJ2-1; TRBD2 matches 13 bases. CDR3 length equals 18 residues. CDR1 is MGHRA and CDR2 is YSYEKL in the germline V gene. V lost 8 bases, J lost 0 bases, and 10 bases stayed unmatched. CDR3 protein: CASSPGLAGSGSYNEQFF. DNA of the CDR3: TGCGCCAGCTCCCCGGGACTAGCGGGATCGGGCTCCTACAATGAGCAGTTCTTC.

This clone appeared a few times. The CDR3 coding sequence is TGTGCCAGCTCACAGGGACTACAACAGGCCGGGGAGCTGTTTTTT. Residues: CASSQGLQQAGELFF. The rearrangement joins TRBV18 to TRBJ2-2; 7 positions match TRBD2. Losses at the gene ends were 4 bases for V and 6 bases for J; bases not matched to a gene: 8. Germline CDR1 reads KGHSH; CDR2 reads LQKENI. The CDR3 totals 15 residues. Drawing the rest from reference TRBV18 and TRBJ2-2, the complete variable domain is NAGVMQNPRHLVRRRGQEARLRCSPMKGHSHVYWYRQLPEEGLKFMVYLQKENIIDESGMPKERFSAEFPKEGPSILRIQQVVRGDSAAYFCASSQGLQQAGELFFGEGSRLTVL.